These T cell receptor beta chains were read from a single sample in a study of CD4 T cells in relation to SARS-CoV-2 and coronaviruses. Profiled with immunoSEQ multiplex PCR; TCRdb holds only in-frame clones, not every one. Of 25,000 to 30,000 clones detected, around 67% appear once; the ten largest clones hold 20% to 25%. These TCRs' antigens remain unknown. What was sequenced was CD4+ T cells from PBMCs, cultured in vitro. The receptors were gathered from a human donor in good health. CDR3s include the opening cysteine and the closing phenylalanine or tryptophan.

>TRBV15|TRBJ2-3
CATSKGRAGTQYF
>TRBV11-2|TRBJ1-2
CASSAQGLVYGYTF
>TRBV11-2|TRBJ2-2
CASSLVRGVGTGELFF
>TRBV30|TRBJ2-7
CAWGRSDEQYF
>TRBV12-5|TRBJ1-1
CASAIGFPSGNTEAFF
>TRBV29-1|TRBJ2-2
CSVDQRNTGELFF
>TRBV7-2|TRBJ2-7
CASSPAWTGAEQYF
>TRBV6-1|TRBJ1-3
CASSEAKSAGNTIYF
>TRBV7-2|TRBJ2-3
CASSPTLQGSTDTQYF
>TRBV24-1|TRBJ2-1
CATSDSAGGYNEQFF
>TRBV13|TRBJ2-7
CASSFGLSGLSEQYF
>TRBV7-2|TRBJ2-2
CASSSAANTGELFF
>TRBV10-2|TRBJ2-5
CASTRGLAGVQETQYF
>TRBV7-2|TRBJ2-2
CASSPVREDTGELFF
>TRBV2|TRBJ1-6
CASSNDGPLHF
>TRBV29-1|TRBJ1-1
CSVIPGNRGANTEAFF
>TRBV7-2|TRBJ2-7
CASSLNSVVSEQYF
>TRBV2|TRBJ2-2
CASSPLAGGGGELFF
>TRBV5-4|TRBJ2-7
CASRKGGSSGRYYEQYF
>TRBV10-3|TRBJ2-3
CAISVGTSGRQTDTQYF
>TRBV7-9|TRBJ2-3
CASSVTSSGTDTQYF
>TRBV9|TRBJ1-4
CASSVLSGSNEKLFF
>TRBV6-4|TRBJ2-3
CASSALAGGTDTQYF
>TRBV10-3|TRBJ2-1
CAISESWAGGGEQFF
>TRBV5-1|TRBJ1-2
CASSLPGQTNGYTF
>TRBV18|TRBJ2-5
CASSTGLASETQYF
>TRBV12-3/TRBV12-4|TRBJ1-3
CASSLLGNTIYF
>TRBV19|TRBJ1-3
CASNAGFSSGNTIYF
>TRBV5-4|TRBJ1-4
CASSPWGREKLFF
>TRBV30|TRBJ2-1
CAWISFSTEQFF
>TRBV19|TRBJ1-5
CASSEQGDQPQHF
>TRBV5-6|TRBJ2-7
CASSYRIVEQYF
>TRBV5-4|TRBJ2-7
CASSLGTSVTYEQYF
>TRBV5-1|TRBJ2-7
CASSVGSYEQYF
>TRBV4-3|TRBJ2-3
CASSQGHTDTQYF
>TRBV5-5|TRBJ2-5
CASSLRDRVGETQYF
>TRBV3-1/TRBV3-2|TRBJ2-7
CASSQGTGLEQYF
>TRBV5-1|TRBJ1-3
CASSLNSVISGNTIYF
>TRBV6-2/TRBV6-3|TRBJ2-6
CASSTGTSSGANVLTF
>TRBV7-9|TRBJ1-5
CASSLFGNSNQPQHF
>TRBV18|TRBJ1-6
CASSPRTGNYNSPLHF
>TRBV6-2/TRBV6-3|TRBJ2-1
CASSPGLASDEQFF
>TRBV6-5|TRBJ1-2
CASSPRGRDYYGYTF
>TRBV20-1|TRBJ1-1
CSYRGNTEAFF
>TRBV30|TRBJ2-1
CAWSAGGIYNEQFF
>TRBV6-5|TRBJ1-2
CASSYSPGGGDGYTF
>TRBV9|TRBJ2-1
CASSVDPRGGRTINEQFF
>TRBV9|TRBJ2-1
CASSVDGLAQGRGEQFF